This is a list of T cell receptor beta chains from one sample in a study of blood T cell repertoires in COVID-19. Generated by immunoSEQ multiplex PCR, the TCRdb table keeps only in-frame clones and is missing some. The repertoire holds some 100,000 clones, with 90% to 95% as singletons. Material: peripheral blood. Receptors originate from a human donor with active COVID-19. The donor label of this sample is uncertain. CDR3s include the opening cysteine and the closing phenylalanine or tryptophan. Each record gives: D gene, J gene, V gene, clone size, CDR3 DNA, CDR3 protein. A D gene is named only where the DNA matches it firmly. Rows may omit the clone size; those that give it use once, few, many or a size class.

D gene: .
J gene: TRBJ2-7
V gene: TRBV3-1/TRBV3-2
clone size: .
CDR3 DNA: TGTGCCAGCAGCCCAGGGGACTACTCCTACGAGCAGTACTTC
CDR3 protein: CASSPGDYSYEQYF

D gene: TRBD2
J gene: TRBJ2-7
V gene: TRBV9
clone size: .
CDR3 DNA: TGTGCCAGCAGCGTAGGAGGGAGGGCGCCCCACGAGCAGTACTTC
CDR3 protein: CASSVGGRAPHEQYF

D gene: TRBD1
J gene: TRBJ1-1
V gene: TRBV7-2
clone size: .
CDR3 DNA: TGTGCCAGCAGCTCAACTATCGGGACAGGCCGCGCTGAAGCTTTCTTT
CDR3 protein: CASSSTIGTGRAEAFF

D gene: .
J gene: TRBJ2-3
V gene: TRBV5-8
clone size: .
CDR3 DNA: TGTGCCAGCAGCTTGCCGGGACTTCGCCCAGATACGCAGTATTTT
CDR3 protein: CASSLPGLRPDTQYF

D gene: TRBD1
J gene: TRBJ2-7
V gene: TRBV9
clone size: .
CDR3 DNA: TGTGCCAGCAGCCCCCCCAAGGTGGGACAGGGACTCTACGAGCAGTACTTC
CDR3 protein: CASSPPKVGQGLYEQYF

D gene: TRBD2
J gene: TRBJ2-5
V gene: TRBV9
clone size: .
CDR3 DNA: TGTGCCAGCAGCGCAAGCGGGGCGGGCAGAAGCGGGACCCAGTACTTC
CDR3 protein: CASSASGAGRSGTQYF

D gene: .
J gene: TRBJ2-1
V gene: TRBV6-6
clone size: .
CDR3 DNA: TGTGCCAGCAGTCCGGCAGGGGCATCCTACAATGAGCAGTTCTTC
CDR3 protein: CASSPAGASYNEQFF

D gene: TRBD1
J gene: TRBJ2-2
V gene: TRBV11-3
clone size: .
CDR3 DNA: TGTGCCAGCAGCTTGACAGGGGACTACACCGGGGAGCTGTTTTTT
CDR3 protein: CASSLTGDYTGELFF

D gene: TRBD2
J gene: TRBJ2-7
V gene: TRBV7-2
clone size: .
CDR3 DNA: TGTGCCAGCAGCTCGGGGGGCTCCTACGAGCAGTACTTC
CDR3 protein: CASSSGGSYEQYF

D gene: .
J gene: TRBJ1-2
V gene: TRBV21-1
clone size: .
CDR3 DNA: TGTGCCAGCAGCCAGGACGGGGGTTGGTATGGCTACACCTTC
CDR3 protein: CASSQDGGWYGYTF

D gene: TRBD1
J gene: TRBJ2-7
V gene: TRBV19
clone size: .
CDR3 DNA: TGTGCCAGTAGCCCAACCGGGACAGGGGCCTACGAGCAGTACTTC
CDR3 protein: CASSPTGTGAYEQYF

D gene: TRBD1
J gene: TRBJ1-2
V gene: TRBV5-4
clone size: .
CDR3 DNA: TGTGCCAGCAGCCCAGGGGGAAGGGACTATGGCTACACCTTC
CDR3 protein: CASSPGGRDYGYTF

D gene: .
J gene: TRBJ1-1
V gene: TRBV2
clone size: once
CDR3 DNA: TGTGCCAGCAGTGAAAGCGTCACTGAAGCTTTCTTT
CDR3 protein: CASSESVTEAFF

D gene: TRBD1
J gene: TRBJ2-3
V gene: TRBV5-1
clone size: .
CDR3 DNA: TGCGCCAGCACCGACAGGGCAATCACAGATACGCAGTATTTT
CDR3 protein: CASTDRAITDTQYF

D gene: TRBD2
J gene: TRBJ2-1
V gene: TRBV19
clone size: .
CDR3 DNA: TGTGCCAGTAGCACTACCCTAGCGGGGGCTCTTGCCAATGAGCAGTTCTTC
CDR3 protein: CASSTTLAGALANEQFF

D gene: TRBD2
J gene: TRBJ2-1
V gene: TRBV6-2/TRBV6-3
clone size: .
CDR3 DNA: TGTGCCAGCAGTTACGAGGGACTAGCTTCCCATGAGCAGTTCTTC
CDR3 protein: CASSYEGLASHEQFF

D gene: .
J gene: TRBJ1-1
V gene: TRBV7-8
clone size: .
CDR3 DNA: TGTGCCAGCAGCTTAGACAGCCCTATGAACACTGAAGCTTTCTTT
CDR3 protein: CASSLDSPMNTEAFF

D gene: TRBD1
J gene: TRBJ1-4
V gene: TRBV7-9
clone size: .
CDR3 DNA: TGTGCCAGCAGCTCAGTTACAGGGGTTGCAACTAATGAAAAACTGTTTTTT
CDR3 protein: CASSSVTGVATNEKLFF

D gene: TRBD2
J gene: TRBJ2-5
V gene: TRBV2
clone size: .
CDR3 DNA: TGTGCCAGCAGTGAAGTGGTTAGCGGGGGGGTTGAGACCCAGTACTTC
CDR3 protein: CASSEVVSGGVETQYF

D gene: .
J gene: TRBJ2-5
V gene: TRBV20-1
clone size: .
CDR3 DNA: TGCAGTGCTAGAATCGGGGAGACCCAGTACTTC
CDR3 protein: CSARIGETQYF

D gene: .
J gene: TRBJ2-1
V gene: TRBV7-2
clone size: .
CDR3 DNA: TGTGCCAGCAGCTCGGGGGGGGCAGGGGGACAGAATGAGCAGTTCTTC
CDR3 protein: CASSSGGAGGQNEQFF

D gene: TRBD1
J gene: TRBJ1-1
V gene: TRBV3-1/TRBV3-2
clone size: .
CDR3 DNA: TGTGCCAGCAGCCCAGCTTCCGGGACAGTTACTACTGAAGCTTTCTTT
CDR3 protein: CASSPASGTVTTEAFF

D gene: TRBD2
J gene: TRBJ2-2
V gene: TRBV7-9
clone size: .
CDR3 DNA: TGTGCCAGCGACCGAGATAGCGGGGGCTACACCGGGGAGCTGTTTTTT
CDR3 protein: CASDRDSGGYTGELFF

D gene: .
J gene: TRBJ1-2
V gene: TRBV2
clone size: .
CDR3 DNA: TGTGCCAGCAGGGTCACTACTAACTATGGCTACACCTTC
CDR3 protein: CASRVTTNYGYTF

D gene: .
J gene: TRBJ2-7
V gene: TRBV11-2
clone size: .
CDR3 DNA: TGTGCCAGCAGCTTAACCTTGCAGGGTATCTCCTACGAGCAGTACTTC
CDR3 protein: CASSLTLQGISYEQYF

D gene: .
J gene: TRBJ2-5
V gene: TRBV4-3
clone size: .
CDR3 DNA: TGCGCCAGCAGCCTTGGGAGAAGAGAGACCCAGTACTTC
CDR3 protein: CASSLGRRETQYF

D gene: TRBD2
J gene: TRBJ2-3
V gene: TRBV6-5
clone size: .
CDR3 DNA: TGTGCCAGCAGTTCCGGGACTAGCGGGCAAGATACGCAGTATTTT
CDR3 protein: CASSSGTSGQDTQYF

D gene: TRBD2
J gene: TRBJ2-1
V gene: TRBV19
clone size: .
CDR3 DNA: TGTGCCAGTAGTGGGGGGCCCGGGGGGGCCAAGTTCTTC
CDR3 protein: CASSGGPGGAKFF

D gene: .
J gene: TRBJ2-1
V gene: TRBV9
clone size: .
CDR3 DNA: TGTGCCAGCAGCGACCGTTCCCGGCGGGGTTACAATGAGCAGTTCTTC
CDR3 protein: CASSDRSRRGYNEQFF

D gene: .
J gene: TRBJ2-7
V gene: TRBV2
clone size: .
CDR3 DNA: TGTGCCAGCGGCAGACAGTACTACGAGCAGTACTTC
CDR3 protein: CASGRQYYEQYF

D gene: TRBD1
J gene: TRBJ1-2
V gene: TRBV24-1
clone size: .
CDR3 DNA: TGTGCCACCAGTGACTCTACAGGGGGCGGGGGCTACACCTTC
CDR3 protein: CATSDSTGGGGYTF

D gene: .
J gene: TRBJ1-5
V gene: TRBV5-6
clone size: .
CDR3 DNA: TGTGCCAGCAGCTCCGGTCCGGTCGGGGTAAATCAGCCCCAGCATTTT
CDR3 protein: CASSSGPVGVNQPQHF

D gene: .
J gene: TRBJ2-3
V gene: TRBV19
clone size: .
CDR3 DNA: TGTGCCAGTAGTCCGGGGATTACAGATACGCAGTATTTT
CDR3 protein: CASSPGITDTQYF

D gene: .
J gene: TRBJ1-3
V gene: TRBV19
clone size: few
CDR3 DNA: TGTGCCAGTAGTTTCGTCGACACCATATATTTT
CDR3 protein: CASSFVDTIYF

D gene: TRBD1
J gene: TRBJ2-7
V gene: TRBV7-2
clone size: .
CDR3 DNA: TGTGCCAGCAGCTCCCAGACAGGGGGCGAGCAGTACTTC
CDR3 protein: CASSSQTGGEQYF

D gene: TRBD2
J gene: TRBJ2-7
V gene: TRBV2
clone size: .
CDR3 DNA: TGTGCCAGCAGCCCGACTAGCGGAAGTTCCTACGAGCAGTACTTC
CDR3 protein: CASSPTSGSSYEQYF

D gene: TRBD1
J gene: TRBJ2-7
V gene: TRBV27
clone size: .
CDR3 DNA: TGTGCCAGCAGTTTGACGACAGGGGGCCACGAGCAGTACTTC
CDR3 protein: CASSLTTGGHEQYF

D gene: TRBD2
J gene: TRBJ2-2
V gene: TRBV4-3
clone size: .
CDR3 DNA: TGCGCCAGCAGCCAAGATGCCCTAGCGGGGGTCAACACCGGGGAGCTGTTTTTT
CDR3 protein: CASSQDALAGVNTGELFF

D gene: TRBD2
J gene: TRBJ2-3
V gene: TRBV6-5
clone size: .
CDR3 DNA: TGTGCCAGCGGAGAGCGGGGGGGCACAGATACGCAGTATTTT
CDR3 protein: CASGERGGTDTQYF

D gene: .
J gene: TRBJ1-2
V gene: TRBV19
clone size: .
CDR3 DNA: TGTGCCAGTAGCAGCCAACTTCAGGGCTCCTATGGCTACACCTTC
CDR3 protein: CASSSQLQGSYGYTF

D gene: TRBD1
J gene: TRBJ2-7
V gene: TRBV3-1/TRBV3-2
clone size: few
CDR3 DNA: TGTGCCAGCAGCCGAGACAGGGGATACGAGCAGTACTTC
CDR3 protein: CASSRDRGYEQYF

D gene: .
J gene: TRBJ2-5
V gene: TRBV6-2/TRBV6-3
clone size: .
CDR3 DNA: TGTGCCAGCAGTTACTCCAGACAAGAGACCCAGTACTTC
CDR3 protein: CASSYSRQETQYF

D gene: .
J gene: TRBJ1-3
V gene: TRBV28
clone size: .
CDR3 DNA: TGTGCCAGCAGTGCGGGGGGGGGCGCCGGAAACACCATATATTTT
CDR3 protein: CASSAGGGAGNTIYF

D gene: TRBD2
J gene: TRBJ2-3
V gene: TRBV7-3
clone size: .
CDR3 DNA: TGTGCCAGCAGCAAAGCGGGGGGGACGACAGATACGCAGTATTTT
CDR3 protein: CASSKAGGTTDTQYF

D gene: .
J gene: TRBJ1-1
V gene: TRBV19
clone size: .
CDR3 DNA: TGTGCCAGTAGTACCATCAGGGTGGTGGTGAACACTGAAGCTTTCTTT
CDR3 protein: CASSTIRVVVNTEAFF

D gene: TRBD1
J gene: TRBJ1-2
V gene: TRBV5-4
clone size: .
CDR3 DNA: TGTGCCAGCAGAAAGAGACAGGGGGATAACTATGGCTACACCTTC
CDR3 protein: CASRKRQGDNYGYTF

D gene: TRBD2
J gene: TRBJ2-3
V gene: TRBV6-2/TRBV6-3
clone size: .
CDR3 DNA: TGTGCCAGCAGTTACCCCCGCGAGACTAGCGGGGGCCGGGCAGATACGCAGTATTTT
CDR3 protein: CASSYPRETSGGRADTQYF

D gene: .
J gene: TRBJ2-1
V gene: TRBV19
clone size: .
CDR3 DNA: TGTGCCAGTAGTATTTTGGGGGCCGAACAGTTCTTC
CDR3 protein: CASSILGAEQFF

D gene: TRBD2
J gene: TRBJ2-2
V gene: TRBV5-1
clone size: .
CDR3 DNA: TGCGCCAGCAGCTTGGGACTAGCGGGCGGGGAGCTGTTTTTT
CDR3 protein: CASSLGLAGGELFF

D gene: .
J gene: TRBJ1-6
V gene: TRBV3-1/TRBV3-2
clone size: .
CDR3 DNA: TGTGCCAGCAGCCAGGCCTCCGCCCCGCCCCTCCACTTT
CDR3 protein: CASSQASAPPLHF

D gene: .
J gene: TRBJ1-4
V gene: TRBV5-1
clone size: once
CDR3 DNA: TGCGCCAGCAGCTTTCAGGGTTCAACTAATGAAAAACTGTTTTTT
CDR3 protein: CASSFQGSTNEKLFF

D gene: .
J gene: TRBJ1-1
V gene: TRBV29-1
clone size: .
CDR3 DNA: TGCAGCGTGGGCCCTTTGGGAGGGCCAGCTTTCTTT
CDR3 protein: CSVGPLGGPAFF